The present TCR beta chain was sequenced within a study of long-term antiretroviral therapy in people with HIV (dated by TCRdb to the early 2020s). In the study overall: The earliest samples were collected approximately a decade before the 2015 WHO recommendation for immediate ART, a period when ART was typically delayed until CD4 counts fell. From 25 to 30 adults with confirmed HIV infection, the cohort provided 192 cryopreserved PBMC samples, gathered serially across a mean of about six years (range 1-12). Test extractions of a monoclonal T-cell line alongside 30 to 35 polyclonal samples showed no cross-contamination during QIAcube processing. A retrospective serial study tested whether ART initiation and durable HIV suppression were associated with changes in peripheral blood TRB repertoire composition and diversity. About 35% of the 30 participants with HIV were female.

Participants were included only if at least one PBMC sample before ART initiation and at least two post-ART samples were available. Treatment was received in the United States of America by all participants with HIV. Before DNA extraction, cryopreserved samples of about 0.9-10 million PBMC were thawed and then washed. At the time of the earliest PBMC sample, participants with HIV were aged between roughly 20 and 54 years. Per participant, PBMC samples came from 1-4 timepoints prior to ART initiation and 2-8 timepoints following ART initiation, for a median of 7 samples. For every participant, serial HIV viral load, CD4+ T-cell count, ART history and demographic data were obtained. Genomic DNA was extracted from unsorted PBMC with a Qiagen kit on a QIAcube, processed in batches of 12 samples. The immunoSEQ hsTCRB v3.0 assay was used at survey level resolution to sequence the TRB variable region. TRB sequencing targeted a depth of about 40,000-50,000 T-cell genomes per sample. An Illumina MiSeq with a v3 150-cycle kit was used to sequence the pooled TRB libraries. As for how the authors treated the data: Repertoire analysis was run in R within a reproducible Nextflow workflow that covered QC, data transformation and analysis. Custom analyses were implemented in LymphoSeq2, an R package for AIRR-Seq data exploration. After excluding several samples that yielded fewer than 5000 total TRB sequences, 150 to 200 HIV repertoires remained for analysis. Among the approximately 180 retained HIV repertoires, 59 were collected before ART initiation and about 130 were collected after ART initiation. Repertoires were downsampled to 5000 TRB nucleotide sequences, with summary statistics averaged over 100 downsampling iterations. The analysis kept only TRB sequences whose CDR3 regions were at least seven amino acids long. Two measures captured diversity: a Shannon entropy-derived clonality score and the Gini coefficient. In the repertoire networks, any two of the top 5000 CDR3 amino acid sequences were linked whenever the two sequences differed by an edit distance of one. GLIPH2 predicted antigen specificity groups and MHC restriction for TRB CDR3 amino acid sequences. To flag known CMV, EBV, HIV or tissue antigen associations, CDR3 amino acid sequences were matched against VDJdb and McPAS-TCR. Pre-ART, post-ART and control groups were compared with Wilcoxon signed-rank tests and Holm-Bonferroni correction. TCRdb obtained this table from immuneACCESS and retained in-frame rearrangements with V and J assigned. These tables miss some clones; where compared with another copy, unresolved V genes account for less than half of the shortfall, and the remainder is unexplained. V, J and clone size were drawn from that table, and D and trimming were deduced from the DNA. The table for this sample lists 15,000 or so clones; approximately 88% of them were counted only once. Approximately 10% of the sample is taken by the ten largest.

A distance of 7 bases separates the germline ends of V and J, which lose 4 bases and 0 bases respectively. The CDR1 and CDR2 encoded by the germline V gene are SGHVS and FNYEAQ. Inclusive of the bounding cysteine and phenylalanine, the CDR3 is 13 residues long. Only the CDR3 part of the read is kept: 39 bases, read in frame from the first base. As regards this clone: Its antigen target is currently unknown. There are no base qualities to consult, and no much larger clone falls within one base.

Beyond this particular receptor, the publication reports: Inferences about post-ART repertoire changes are limited because no data were available on ART adherence, viral resistance or therapy changes. The repertoire was dominated across all time points by expanded TRB clones identified before ART initiation, although this dominance was seen to fluctuate and to decrease in many PLHIV after ART. Because pre-ART samples had limited cell numbers, unsorted PBMC were profiled rather than sorted CD4+ and CD8+ T cells. Limited PBMC availability meant only the TCR beta chain was sequenced, without alpha chain pairing. Starting ART was linked to a significant rise in TRB diversity, yet even with long-term ART the diversity remained significantly lower than in transplant donor controls. Narrower CDR3 length ranges were observed in HIV repertoires than in controls, and an antigen-experienced repertoire with only a slight naive shift after ART was suggested by the network structure. Samples dated from 2004 to 2017, and the ART regimens used may be less effective than current ones.

The chain employs TRBV7-6 and TRBJ2-7; TRBD2 is a possible D gene, resting on 5 matching bases. This receptor was obtained from a man in his forties with HIV. The material sequenced was unsorted PBMCs, taken 6.2 years after starting antiretroviral therapy. The DNA sequence is given as TGTGCCAGCAGCTCCCGGGACTCCTACGAGCAGTACTTC. Its protein reads: CASSSRDSYEQYF.